This T cell receptor (beta chain) was observed in a study of beta chain features in type 1 diabetes. Sorting of CD4+ naive, central memory, regulatory and stem cell-like memory cells was performed via CD45RO/CCR7/CD25/CD127/CD95/CD27. The V segment lost 2 bases and the J segment 5 bases; nucleotides outside the gene matches: 8. Germline lookup yields CDR1 GTSNPN and CDR2 SVGIG (reference sequence). The CDR3 totals 17 residues. Isolated RNA was reverse transcribed in full, so expressed TCRB transcripts were sequenced. Data came from immunoSEQ multiplex PCR; TCRdb stores just in-frame clones and leaves some out. Of roughly 500,000 clones listed, about 30% are singletons. Study observations and caveats: Because the template was cDNA, high-expressing cells might be over-represented. A definitive answer on HLA type influencing TCRB rearrangement was not reached here.

Note on this clone: What it binds is not known.

What was sequenced was naive CD4+ T cells from blood. This clonotype was obtained from a young man in good health. V and J are TRBV30 and TRBJ2-5; 16 nucleotides match TRBD2. In nucleotides, the CDR3 is TGTGCCTGGAGTCGTGGGACTAGCGGGAGGGCCTGGGAGACCCAGTACTTC. Translating it yields CAWSRGTSGRAWETQYF.